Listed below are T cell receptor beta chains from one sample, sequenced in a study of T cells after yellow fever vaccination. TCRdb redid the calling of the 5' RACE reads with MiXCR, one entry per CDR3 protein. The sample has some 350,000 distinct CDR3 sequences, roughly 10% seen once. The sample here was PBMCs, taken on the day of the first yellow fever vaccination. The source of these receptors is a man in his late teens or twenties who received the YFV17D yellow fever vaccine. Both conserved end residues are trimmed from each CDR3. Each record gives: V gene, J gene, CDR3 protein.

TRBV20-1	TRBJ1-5	SARRMLQPQH
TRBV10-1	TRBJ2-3	ASTPNGLPTDTQY
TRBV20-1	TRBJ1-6	SARDFKSSYNSPLH
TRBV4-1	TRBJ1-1	ASSQGTPRAF
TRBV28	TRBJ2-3	ASRGDRGRADTQY
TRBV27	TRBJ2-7	ASSYNGQPSYEQY
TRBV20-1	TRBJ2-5	SAPPRLGRETQY
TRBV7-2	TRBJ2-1	ASSLVGAGSYNEQF
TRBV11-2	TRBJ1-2	ASSLVPGDGGYT
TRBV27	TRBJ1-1	ASRPTGTAYTEAF
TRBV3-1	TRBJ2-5	ASSLGLEPKTQY
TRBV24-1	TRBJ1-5	ATSEGMGQGVRQPQH
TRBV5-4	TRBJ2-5	ASSLAEPGQKETQY